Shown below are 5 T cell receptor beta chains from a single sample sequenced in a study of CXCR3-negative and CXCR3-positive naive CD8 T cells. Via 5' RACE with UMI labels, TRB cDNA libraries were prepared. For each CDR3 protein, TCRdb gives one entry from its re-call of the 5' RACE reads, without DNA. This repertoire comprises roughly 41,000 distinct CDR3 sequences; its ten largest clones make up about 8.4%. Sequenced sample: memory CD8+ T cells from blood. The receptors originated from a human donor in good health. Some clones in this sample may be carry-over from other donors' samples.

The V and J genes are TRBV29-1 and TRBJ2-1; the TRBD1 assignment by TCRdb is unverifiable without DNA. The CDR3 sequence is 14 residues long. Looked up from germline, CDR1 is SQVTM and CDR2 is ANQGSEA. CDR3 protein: CSVDQQGSYNEQFF.

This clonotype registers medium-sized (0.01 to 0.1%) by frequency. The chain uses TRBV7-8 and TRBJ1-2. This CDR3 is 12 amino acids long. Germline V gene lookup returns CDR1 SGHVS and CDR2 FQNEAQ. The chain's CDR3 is CASSPLAGGYTF.

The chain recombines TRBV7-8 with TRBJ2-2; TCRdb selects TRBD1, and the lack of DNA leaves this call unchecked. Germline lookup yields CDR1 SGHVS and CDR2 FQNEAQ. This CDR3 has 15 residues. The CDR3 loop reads CASSSRTGNTGELFF. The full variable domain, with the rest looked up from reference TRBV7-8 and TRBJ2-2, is GAGVSQSPRYKVAKRGQDVALRCDPISGHVSLFWYQQALGQGPEFLTYFQNEAQLDKSGLPSDRFFAERPEGSVSTLKIQRTQQEDSAVYLCASSSRTGNTGELFFGEGSRLTVL.

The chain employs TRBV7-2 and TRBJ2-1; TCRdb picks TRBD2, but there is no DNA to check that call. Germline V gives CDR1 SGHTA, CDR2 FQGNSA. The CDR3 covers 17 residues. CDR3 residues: CASSPGLAGAIRDEQFF.

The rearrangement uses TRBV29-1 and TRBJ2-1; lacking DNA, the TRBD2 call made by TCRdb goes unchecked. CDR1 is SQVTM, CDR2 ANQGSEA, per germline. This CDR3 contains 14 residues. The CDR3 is CSVAGLAASNEQFF.